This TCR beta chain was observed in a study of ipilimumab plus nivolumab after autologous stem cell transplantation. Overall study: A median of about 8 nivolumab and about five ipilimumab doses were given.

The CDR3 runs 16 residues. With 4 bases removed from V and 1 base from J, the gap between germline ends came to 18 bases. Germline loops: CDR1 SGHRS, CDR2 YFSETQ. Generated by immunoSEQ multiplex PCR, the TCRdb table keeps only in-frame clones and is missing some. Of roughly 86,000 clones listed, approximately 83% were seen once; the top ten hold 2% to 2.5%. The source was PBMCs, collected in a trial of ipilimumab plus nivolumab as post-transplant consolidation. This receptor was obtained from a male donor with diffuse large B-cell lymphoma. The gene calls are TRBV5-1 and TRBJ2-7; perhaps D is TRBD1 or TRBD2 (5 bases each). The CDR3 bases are TGCGCCAGCAGCCAAGCAACCGGGACGACATCCTACGAGCAGTACTTC. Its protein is CASSQATGTTSYEQYF.